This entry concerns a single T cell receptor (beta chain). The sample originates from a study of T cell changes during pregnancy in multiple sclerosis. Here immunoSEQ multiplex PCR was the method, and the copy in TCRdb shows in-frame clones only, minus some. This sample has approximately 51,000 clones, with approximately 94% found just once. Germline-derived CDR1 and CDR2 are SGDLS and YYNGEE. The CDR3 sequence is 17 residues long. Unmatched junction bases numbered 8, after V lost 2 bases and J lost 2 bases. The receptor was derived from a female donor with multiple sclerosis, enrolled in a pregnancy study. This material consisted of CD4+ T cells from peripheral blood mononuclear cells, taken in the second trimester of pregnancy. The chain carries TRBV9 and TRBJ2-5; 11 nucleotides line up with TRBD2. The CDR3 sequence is CASSVDPSGGTQETQYF. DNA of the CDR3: TGTGCCAGCAGCGTCGATCCTAGCGGGGGGACGCAAGAGACCCAGTACTTC.